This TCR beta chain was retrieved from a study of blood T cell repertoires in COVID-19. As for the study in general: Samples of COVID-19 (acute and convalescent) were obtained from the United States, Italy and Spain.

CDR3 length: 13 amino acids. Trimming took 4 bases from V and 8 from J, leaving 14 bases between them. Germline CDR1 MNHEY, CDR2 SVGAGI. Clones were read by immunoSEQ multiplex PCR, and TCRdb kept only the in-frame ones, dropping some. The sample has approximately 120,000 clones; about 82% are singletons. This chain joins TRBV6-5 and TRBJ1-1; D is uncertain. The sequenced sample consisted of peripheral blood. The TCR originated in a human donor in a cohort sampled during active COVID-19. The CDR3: CASSLFGVGEAFF. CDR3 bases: TGTGCCAGCAGTTTGTTCGGGGTTGGGGAAGCTTTCTTT.